In its sample, the clone carrying this TCR beta chain was seen many times. This entry is derived from a study of neurological immune-mediated disorders. Trimming removed 0 bases from V and 1 base from J; junction bases left unmatched: 6. The germline V gene encodes CDR1 SEHNR and CDR2 FQNEAQ (reference sequence). The CDR3 has 17 amino acids. Via MiXCR, TCRdb re-called the 5' RACE reads, giving one row per CDR3 protein. The table has some 100,000 distinct CDR3 sequences, about 13% seen once. Stated time point: longitudinal time-point 2. The receptor was derived from a female donor with HTLV-1-associated myelopathy (HAM/TSP). Sequenced material: PBMCs. The rearrangement joins TRBV7-9 to TRBJ2-5; TRBD2 matches 9 bases. The CDR3 spells CASSLAGLAGTQETQYF. The DNA of the CDR3 is TGTGCCAGCAGCTTAGCCGGCCTAGCGGGGACCCAAGAGACCCAGTACTTC.